This paragraph covers one T cell receptor beta chain sequence. Its antigen is as yet unknown. Trimming cost V 4 bases and J 7 bases; bases outside gene matches: 4. Germline V gene data show CDR1 as SGHNT and CDR2 as YENEEA. The CDR3 is 13 amino acids. This sample was included in a study of CD8 T cells in ankylosing spondylitis. Study-level points and caveats: Disease-associated clones were reportedly significantly overrepresented in matched ankylosing spondylitis synovial fluid.

Quantitative 5'-RACE with molecular barcodes was used to make the TCR beta libraries. TCRdb passed the 5' RACE reads through MiXCR, listing each CDR3 protein once. Here the sample spans some 150,000 distinct CDR3 sequences, about 42% being singletons. The clonotype originates from a male donor with ankylosing spondylitis. Sequencing was performed on synovial fluid, either unsorted or a sorted T cell fraction (not recorded which). The chain links TRBV11-3 to TRBJ2-1; TRBD1 matches at 7 bases. DNA of the CDR3: TGTGCCAGCAGCTCCAGGGACAGAAATGAGCAGTTCTTC. Its protein is CASSSRDRNEQFF. Variable domain in full (rest from reference TRBV11-3 and TRBJ2-1): EAGVVQSPRYKIIEKKQPVAFWCNPISGHNTLYWYLQNLGQGPELLIRYENEEAVDDSQLPKDRFSAERLKGVDSTLKIQPAELGDSAVYLCASSSRDRNEQFFGPGTRLTVL.